This TCR beta chain was sequenced during a study of T cell responses to AZD1222 COVID-19 vaccine. Study observations and caveats: Receipt of two AZD1222 doses was followed by a rise in Spike-specific TCR breadth and depth.

Details on this clone: Antigen specificity is unknown.

The assay was immunoSEQ multiplex PCR, and TCRdb's table has in-frame clones only and misses some. The sample consists of 150,000 or so clones, 85% to 95% of them appearing once. The CDR3 runs 13 residues. CDR1 and CDR2 (germline): MNHNY, SVGAGI (reference sequence). Trimming took off 6 bases at V and 4 bases at J, with 10 bases between the two ends. The clonotype comes from an adult in good health. Sequenced here: peripheral blood, sampled on day 0 of AZD1222 vaccination. The chain employs TRBV6-6 and TRBJ1-5; D is ambiguous. The CDR3, as DNA: TGTGCCAGCAGGGACTTTCAAAATCAGCCCCAGCATTTT. Its translation is CASRDFQNQPQHF.